The rows below give T cell receptor beta chains drawn from one sample of a study of blood T cell repertoires in COVID-19. The table came from immunoSEQ multiplex PCR; TCRdb's copy has only in-frame clones and leaves some out. The sample consists of a few hundred thousand clones, 87% of them appearing once. Sequenced sample: PBMCs or T cells enriched from blood (not recorded which). The receptors derive from a woman between 25 and 40 years old who had recovered from COVID-19. Each CDR3 is given with its conserved first and last residue. A D gene is named only where the DNA matches it firmly. For some rows the clone size is stated as once, few or many, or as a class when expanded; others skip it.

v_call	j_call	clone_size	d_call	cdr3_nt	cdr3_aa
TRBV6-5	TRBJ1-1	.	.	TGTGCCAGTCGTACCGCAGGGGTACGGACTGAAGCTTTCTTT	CASRTAGVRTEAFF
TRBV4-3	TRBJ1-1	.	.	TGCGCCAGCAGCCAAGAGAGGCTTAGGTTGAACACTGAAGCTTTCTTT	CASSQERLRLNTEAFF
TRBV11-2	TRBJ2-7	.	.	TGTGCCAGCAGCTTACGGCGGGATGGCTACGAGCAGTACTTC	CASSLRRDGYEQYF
TRBV12-3/TRBV12-4	TRBJ2-7	.	.	TGTGCCAGCAGATCGCAGGGGAACAAGCAGTACTTC	CASRSQGNKQYF
TRBV10-3	TRBJ1-2	.	TRBD1	TGTGCCATCAGTGAGTTGGTGACAGGGGAATATGGCTACACCTTC	CAISELVTGEYGYTF
TRBV27	TRBJ2-2	.	.	TGTGCCAGCAGTTTATCTTTACCTCTAGCGTCCGGGGAGCTGTTTTTT	CASSLSLPLASGELFF
TRBV5-1	TRBJ1-1	.	.	TGCGCCAGCAGCTTACAGGGCGGTGACACTGAAGCTTTCTTT	CASSLQGGDTEAFF
TRBV11-2	TRBJ1-1	.	.	TGTGCCAGCAGCTCCCTGTTAGACGACTATGAAGCTTTCTTT	CASSSLLDDYEAFF
TRBV30	TRBJ2-2	.	TRBD2	TGTGCCTGGGCTCCGGGACTAGGTATGGCCGGGGAGCTGTTTTTT	CAWAPGLGMAGELFF
TRBV5-4	TRBJ1-3	.	TRBD1	TGTGCCAGCAGTTCCGGGATTAAGGGACAGGGGGCGCCAGGAAACACCATATATTTT	CASSSGIKGQGAPGNTIYF
TRBV10-1	TRBJ2-3	.	TRBD2	TGCGCCAGCAGTGACCTAGCGGGAGGGACAGATACGCAGTATTTT	CASSDLAGGTDTQYF
TRBV27	TRBJ1-6	.	.	TGTGCCAGCAGTTTTCTGTACAGGCAGTCACCCCTCCACTTT	CASSFLYRQSPLHF
TRBV30	TRBJ2-6	.	.	TGTGCCTGGAGGAAGACAAAACAGTCCAACGTCCTGACTTTC	CAWRKTKQSNVLTF
TRBV19	TRBJ2-3	once	.	TGTGCCAGTAGAACTAAGGGCACAGATACGCAGTATTTT	CASRTKGTDTQYF
TRBV30	TRBJ1-6	.	.	TGTGCCTGGAGCCAGGACAGAAGAAATTCACCCCTCCACTTT	CAWSQDRRNSPLHF
TRBV6-9	TRBJ2-1	.	TRBD1	TGTGCCAGCAGTTACCAGGACAGGGTGGAACAGTTCTTC	CASSYQDRVEQFF